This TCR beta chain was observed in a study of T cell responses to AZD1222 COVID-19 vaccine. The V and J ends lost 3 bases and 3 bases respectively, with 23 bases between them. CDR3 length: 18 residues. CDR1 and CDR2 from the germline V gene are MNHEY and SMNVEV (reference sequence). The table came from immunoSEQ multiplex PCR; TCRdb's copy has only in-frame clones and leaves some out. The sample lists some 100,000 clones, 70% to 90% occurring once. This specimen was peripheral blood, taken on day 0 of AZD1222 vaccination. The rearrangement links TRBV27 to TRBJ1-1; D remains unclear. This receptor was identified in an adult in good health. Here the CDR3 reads CASSLRNRPSNLDTEAFF. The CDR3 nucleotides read TGTGCCAGCAGTTTGCGGAACAGACCCTCGAATTTGGACACTGAAGCTTTCTTT.